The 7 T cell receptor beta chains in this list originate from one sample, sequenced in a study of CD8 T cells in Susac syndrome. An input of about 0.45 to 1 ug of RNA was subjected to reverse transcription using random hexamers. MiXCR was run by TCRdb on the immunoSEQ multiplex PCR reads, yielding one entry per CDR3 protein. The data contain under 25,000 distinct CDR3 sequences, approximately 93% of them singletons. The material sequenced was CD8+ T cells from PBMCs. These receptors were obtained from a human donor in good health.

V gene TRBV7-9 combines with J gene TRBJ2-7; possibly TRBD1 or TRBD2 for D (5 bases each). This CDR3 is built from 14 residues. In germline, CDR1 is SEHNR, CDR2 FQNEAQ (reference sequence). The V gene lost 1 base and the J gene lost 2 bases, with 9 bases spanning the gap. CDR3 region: CASSLEGTTYEQYF. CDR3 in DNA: TGTGCCAGCAGCTTAGAAGGGACCACCTACGAGCAGTACTTC.

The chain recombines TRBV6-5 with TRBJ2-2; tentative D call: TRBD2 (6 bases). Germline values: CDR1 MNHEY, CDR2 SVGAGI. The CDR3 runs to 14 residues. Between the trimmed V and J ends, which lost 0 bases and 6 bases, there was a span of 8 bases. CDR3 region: CASSYSEGAGELFF. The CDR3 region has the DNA TGTGCCAGCAGTTACTCGGAGGGAGCCGGGGAGCTGTTTTTT.

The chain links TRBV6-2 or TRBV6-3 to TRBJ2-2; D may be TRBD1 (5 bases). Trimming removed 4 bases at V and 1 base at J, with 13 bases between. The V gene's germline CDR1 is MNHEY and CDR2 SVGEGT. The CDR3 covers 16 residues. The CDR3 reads CASSSSDTLNTGELFF. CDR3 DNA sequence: TGTGCCAGCAGTTCCTCGGACACCCTGAACACCGGGGAGCTGTTTTTT.

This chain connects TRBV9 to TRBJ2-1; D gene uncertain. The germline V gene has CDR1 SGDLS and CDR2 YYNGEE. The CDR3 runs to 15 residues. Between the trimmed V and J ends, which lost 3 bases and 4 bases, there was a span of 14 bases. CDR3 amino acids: CASSDTMGHYNEQFF. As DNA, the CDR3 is TGTGCCAGCAGCGATACGATGGGCCATTACAATGAGCAGTTCTTC.

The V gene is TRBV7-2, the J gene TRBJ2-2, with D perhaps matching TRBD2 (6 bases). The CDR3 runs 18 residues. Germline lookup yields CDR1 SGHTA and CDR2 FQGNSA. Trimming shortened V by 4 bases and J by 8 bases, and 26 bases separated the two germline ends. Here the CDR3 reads CASSSLPWEALARGELFF. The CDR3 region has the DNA TGTGCCAGCAGCTCTCTGCCCTGGGAGGCCCTTGCCAGAGGGGAGCTGTTTTTT.

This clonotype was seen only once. In DNA form, the CDR3 reads TGTGCCACAGGAACGGGGGCCGGTTTTAACTACAATGAGCAGTTCTTC. This gives the protein CATGTGAGFNYNEQFF. The chain recombines TRBV15 with TRBJ2-1; possibly TRBD1 or TRBD2 for D (6 bases each). V dropped 9 bases and J dropped 3 bases, with 21 bases sitting between them. The CDR3 runs 16 residues. Germline V CDR1 and CDR2: LNHNV, YYDKDF (reference sequence). The whole variable domain, remainder taken from reference TRBV15 and TRBJ2-1, is DAMVIQNPRYQVTQFGKPVTLSCSQTLNHNVMYWYQQKSSQAPKLLFHYYDKDFNNEADTPDNFQSRRPNTSFCFLDIRSPGLGDTAMYLCATGTGAGFNYNEQFFGPGTRLTVL.

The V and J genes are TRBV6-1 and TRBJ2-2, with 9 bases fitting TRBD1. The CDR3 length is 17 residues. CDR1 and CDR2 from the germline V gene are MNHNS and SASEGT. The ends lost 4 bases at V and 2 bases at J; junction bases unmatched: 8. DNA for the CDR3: TGTGCCAGCAGTGCTCACCGGACAGGGGCTAACACCGGGGAGCTGTTTTTT. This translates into CASSAHRTGANTGELFF.